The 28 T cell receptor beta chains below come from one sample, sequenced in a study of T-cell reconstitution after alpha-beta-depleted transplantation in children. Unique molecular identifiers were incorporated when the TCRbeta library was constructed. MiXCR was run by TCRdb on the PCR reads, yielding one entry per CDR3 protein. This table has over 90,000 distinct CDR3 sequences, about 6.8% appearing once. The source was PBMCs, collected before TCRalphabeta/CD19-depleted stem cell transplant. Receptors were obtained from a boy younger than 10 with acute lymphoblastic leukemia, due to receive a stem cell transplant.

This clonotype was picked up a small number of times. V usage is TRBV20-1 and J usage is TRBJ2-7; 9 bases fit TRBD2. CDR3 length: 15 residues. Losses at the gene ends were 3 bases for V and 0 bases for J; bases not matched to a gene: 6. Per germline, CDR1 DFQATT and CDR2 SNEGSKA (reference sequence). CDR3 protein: CSASTSGFLSYEQYF. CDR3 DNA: TGCAGTGCTAGCACTAGCGGGTTCCTCTCCTACGAGCAGTACTTC.

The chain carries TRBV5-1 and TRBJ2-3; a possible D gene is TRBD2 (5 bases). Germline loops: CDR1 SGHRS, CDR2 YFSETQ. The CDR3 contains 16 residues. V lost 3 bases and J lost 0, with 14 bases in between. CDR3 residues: CASSSDSSVSTDTQYF. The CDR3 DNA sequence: TGCGCCAGCAGCTCGGACTCGTCGGTTAGCACAGATACGCAGTATTTT.

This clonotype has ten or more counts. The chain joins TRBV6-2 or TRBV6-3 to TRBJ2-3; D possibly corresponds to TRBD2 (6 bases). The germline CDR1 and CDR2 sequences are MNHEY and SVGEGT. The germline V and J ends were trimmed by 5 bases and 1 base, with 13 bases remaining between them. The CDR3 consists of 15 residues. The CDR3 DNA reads TGTGCCAGCAGTCCCCGGAGGGCGGGCACAGATACGCAGTATTTT. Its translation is CASSPRRAGTDTQYF.

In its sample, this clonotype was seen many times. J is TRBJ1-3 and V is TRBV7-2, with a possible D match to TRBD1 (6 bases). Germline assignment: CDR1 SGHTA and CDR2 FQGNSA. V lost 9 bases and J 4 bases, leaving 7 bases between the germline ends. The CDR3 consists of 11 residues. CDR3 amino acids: CASGQGNTIYF. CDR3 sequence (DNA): TGTGCCAGTGGACAGGGAAACACCATATATTTT.

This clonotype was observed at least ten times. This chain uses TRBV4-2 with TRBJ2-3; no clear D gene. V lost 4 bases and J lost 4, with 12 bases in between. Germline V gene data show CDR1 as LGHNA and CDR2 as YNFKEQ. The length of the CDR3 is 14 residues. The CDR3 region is CASSPPGPPDTQYF. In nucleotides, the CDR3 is TGTGCCAGCAGCCCACCGGGCCCCCCAGATACGCAGTATTTT.

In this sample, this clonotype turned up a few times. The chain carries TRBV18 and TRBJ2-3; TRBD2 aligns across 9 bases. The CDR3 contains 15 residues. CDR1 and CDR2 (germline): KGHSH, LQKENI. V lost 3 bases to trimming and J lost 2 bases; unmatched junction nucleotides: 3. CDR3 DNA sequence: TGTGCCAGCTCACCGGGACTAGCTCTCACAGATACGCAGTATTTT. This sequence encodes CASSPGLALTDTQYF.

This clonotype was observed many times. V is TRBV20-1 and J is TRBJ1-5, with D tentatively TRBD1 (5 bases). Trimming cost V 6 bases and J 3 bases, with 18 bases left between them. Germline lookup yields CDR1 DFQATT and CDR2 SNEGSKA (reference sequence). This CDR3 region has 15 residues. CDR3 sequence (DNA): TGCAGTGCGTCGGGGGTCATAAGGGACAATCAGCCCCAGCATTTT. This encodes CSASGVIRDNQPQHF.

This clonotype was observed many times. The CDR3 DNA reads TGTGCCAGCAGCTCCCGAGAGTGGAGGAAAGCAAACCCCTACGAGCAGTACTTC. Its protein product is CASSSREWRKANPYEQYF. The rearrangement joins TRBV3-1 to TRBJ2-7, with D possibly TRBD2 on 5 matching bases. Trimming stripped 5 bases from V and 2 bases from J, with 25 bases between. Germline V CDR1 and CDR2: LGHDT, YNNKEL (reference sequence). The CDR3 has 18 amino acids.

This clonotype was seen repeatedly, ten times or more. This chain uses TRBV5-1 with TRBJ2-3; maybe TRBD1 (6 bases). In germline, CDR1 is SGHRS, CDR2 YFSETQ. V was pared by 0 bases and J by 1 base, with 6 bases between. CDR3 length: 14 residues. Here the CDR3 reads CASSLEGGTDTQYF. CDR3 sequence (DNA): TGCGCCAGCAGCTTGGAGGGGGGCACAGATACGCAGTATTTT.

The CDR3 coding sequence is TGTGCCAGCAGTGAAGGGTGGACTAGCGGGGGGCTTTACACAGATACGCAGTATTTT. Translated, it gives CASSEGWTSGGLYTDTQYF. The rearrangement joins TRBV6-1 to TRBJ2-3, with 14 nucleotides matching TRBD2. This CDR3 spans 19 amino acids. V trimming: 1 base; J trimming: 2 bases; junction bases outside the gene matches: 8. Germline V lookup: CDR1 MNHNS, CDR2 SASEGT.

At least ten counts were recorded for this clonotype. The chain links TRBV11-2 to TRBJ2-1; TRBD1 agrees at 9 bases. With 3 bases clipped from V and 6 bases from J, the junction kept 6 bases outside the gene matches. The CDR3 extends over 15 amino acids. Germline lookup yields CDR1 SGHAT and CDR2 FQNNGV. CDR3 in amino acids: CASSFLTGGINEQFF. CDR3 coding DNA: TGTGCCAGCAGCTTCTTGACAGGGGGTATCAATGAGCAGTTCTTC.

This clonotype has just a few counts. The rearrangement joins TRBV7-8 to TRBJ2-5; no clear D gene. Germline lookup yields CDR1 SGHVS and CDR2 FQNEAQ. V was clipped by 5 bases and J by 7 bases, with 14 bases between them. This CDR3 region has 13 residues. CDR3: CASSVTTTGTQYF. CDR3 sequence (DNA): TGTGCCAGCAGCGTAACTACGACCGGGACCCAGTACTTC.

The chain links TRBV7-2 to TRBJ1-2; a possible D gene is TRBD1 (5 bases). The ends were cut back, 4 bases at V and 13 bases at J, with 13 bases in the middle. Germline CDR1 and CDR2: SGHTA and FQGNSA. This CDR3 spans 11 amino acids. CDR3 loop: CASSSGLTVTF. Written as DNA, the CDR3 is TGTGCCAGCAGCTCAGGGCTGACAGTCACCTTC.

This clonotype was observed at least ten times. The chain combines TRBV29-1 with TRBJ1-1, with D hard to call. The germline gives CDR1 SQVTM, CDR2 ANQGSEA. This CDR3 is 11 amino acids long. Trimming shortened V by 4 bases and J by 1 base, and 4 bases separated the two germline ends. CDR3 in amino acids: CSVGRNTEAFF. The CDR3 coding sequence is TGCAGCGTTGGCCGGAACACTGAAGCTTTCTTT.

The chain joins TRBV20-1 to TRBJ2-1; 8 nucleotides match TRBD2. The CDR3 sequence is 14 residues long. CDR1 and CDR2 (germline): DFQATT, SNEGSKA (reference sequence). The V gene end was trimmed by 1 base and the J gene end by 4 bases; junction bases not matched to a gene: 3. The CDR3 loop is CSARGEREYNEQFF. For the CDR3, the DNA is TGCAGTGCTAGAGGGGAGCGGGAGTACAATGAGCAGTTCTTC.

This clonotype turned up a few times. The CDR3: CSASRQTYEQYF. The CDR3 DNA is TGCAGTGCTAGTCGGCAGACCTACGAGCAGTACTTC. The chain combines TRBV20-1 with TRBJ2-7; D not resolved. Per germline, CDR1 DFQATT and CDR2 SNEGSKA (reference sequence). The CDR3 spans 12 residues. V lost 3 bases to trimming and J lost 2 bases, with 8 bases between them.

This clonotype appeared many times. CDR3: CASSLSWDQDTQYF. CDR3 nucleotide sequence: TGTGCCAGCAGCTTGTCCTGGGATCAGGATACGCAGTATTTT. The chain carries TRBV5-4 and TRBJ2-3; D uncertain. Trimming removed 1 base at V and 6 bases at J, with 12 bases between. The CDR3 has 14 amino acids. Germline CDR1 reads SGHNT; CDR2 reads YYREEE (reference sequence).

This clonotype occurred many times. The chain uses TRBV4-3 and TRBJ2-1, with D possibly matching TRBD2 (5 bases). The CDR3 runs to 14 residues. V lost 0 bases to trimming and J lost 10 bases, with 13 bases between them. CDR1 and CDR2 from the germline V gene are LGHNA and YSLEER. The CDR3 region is CASSQDRMTGEQFF. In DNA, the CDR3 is TGCGCCAGCAGCCAAGATCGGATGACGGGAGAGCAGTTCTTC.

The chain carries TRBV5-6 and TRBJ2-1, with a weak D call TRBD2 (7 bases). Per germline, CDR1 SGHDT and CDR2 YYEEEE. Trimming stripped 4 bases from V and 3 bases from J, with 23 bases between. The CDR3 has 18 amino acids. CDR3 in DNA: TGTGCCAGCAGCCCCCGCGCCGCACGCGGGGGCCTCTACAATGAGCAGTTCTTC. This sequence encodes CASSPRAARGGLYNEQFF.

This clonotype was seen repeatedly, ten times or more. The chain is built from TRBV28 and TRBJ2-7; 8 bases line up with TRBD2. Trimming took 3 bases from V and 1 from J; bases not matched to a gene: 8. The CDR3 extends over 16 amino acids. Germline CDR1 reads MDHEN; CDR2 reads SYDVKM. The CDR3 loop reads CASSFQLADLSYEQYF. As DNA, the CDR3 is TGTGCCAGCAGTTTTCAACTAGCGGACCTTTCCTACGAGCAGTACTTC.

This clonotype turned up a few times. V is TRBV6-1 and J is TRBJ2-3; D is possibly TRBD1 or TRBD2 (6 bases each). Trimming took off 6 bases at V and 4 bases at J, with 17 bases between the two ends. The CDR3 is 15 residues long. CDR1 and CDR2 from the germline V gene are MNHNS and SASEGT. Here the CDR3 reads CASRGQGTFPDTQYF. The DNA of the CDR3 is TGTGCCAGCAGGGGCCAGGGGACTTTCCCAGATACGCAGTATTTT.

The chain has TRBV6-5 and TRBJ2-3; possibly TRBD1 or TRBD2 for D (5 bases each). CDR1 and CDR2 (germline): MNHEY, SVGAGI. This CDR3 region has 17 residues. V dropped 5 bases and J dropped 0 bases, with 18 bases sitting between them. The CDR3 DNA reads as TGTGCCAGCAGTCTCCGACTATGGGGCTTTAGCACAGATACGCAGTATTTT. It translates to CASSLRLWGFSTDTQYF.

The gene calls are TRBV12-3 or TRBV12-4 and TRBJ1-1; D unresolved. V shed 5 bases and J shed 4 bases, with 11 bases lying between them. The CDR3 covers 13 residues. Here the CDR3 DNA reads TGTGCCAGCAGTCCCCAGAGGACCACTGAAGCTTTCTTT. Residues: CASSPQRTTEAFF.

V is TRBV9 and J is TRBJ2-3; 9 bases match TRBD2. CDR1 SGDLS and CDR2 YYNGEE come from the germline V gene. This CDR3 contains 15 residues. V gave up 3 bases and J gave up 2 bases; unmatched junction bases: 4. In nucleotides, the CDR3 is TGTGCCAGCAGCGGGAGCGGGGGGACCACAGATACGCAGTATTTT. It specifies CASSGSGGTTDTQYF.

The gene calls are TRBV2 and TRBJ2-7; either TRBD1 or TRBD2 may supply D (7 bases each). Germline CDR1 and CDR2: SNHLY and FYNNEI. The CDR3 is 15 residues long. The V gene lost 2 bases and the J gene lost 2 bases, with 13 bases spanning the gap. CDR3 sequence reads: CASSEPGGETYEQYF. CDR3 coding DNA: TGTGCCAGCAGTGAACCAGGGGGGGAAACCTACGAGCAGTACTTC.

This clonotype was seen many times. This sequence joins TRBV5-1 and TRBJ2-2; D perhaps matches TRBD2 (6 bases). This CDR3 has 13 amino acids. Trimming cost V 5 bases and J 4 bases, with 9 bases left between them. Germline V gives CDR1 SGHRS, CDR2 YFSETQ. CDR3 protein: CASRDGSTGELFF. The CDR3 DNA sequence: TGCGCCAGCAGGGACGGGAGCACCGGGGAGCTGTTTTTT.

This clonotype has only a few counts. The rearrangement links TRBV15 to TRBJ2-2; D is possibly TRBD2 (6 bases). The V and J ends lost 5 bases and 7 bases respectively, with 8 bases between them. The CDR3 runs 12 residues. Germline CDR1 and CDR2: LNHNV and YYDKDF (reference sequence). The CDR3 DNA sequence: TGTGCCACCAGCGTGGGAGGCGGGGAGCTGTTTTTT. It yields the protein CATSVGGGELFF.

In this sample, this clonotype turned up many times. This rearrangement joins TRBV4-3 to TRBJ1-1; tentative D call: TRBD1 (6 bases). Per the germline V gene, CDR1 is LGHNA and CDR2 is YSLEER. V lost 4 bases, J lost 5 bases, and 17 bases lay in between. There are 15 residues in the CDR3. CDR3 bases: TGCGCCAGCAGCCCTTTTGGGGGGCGTCGAACTGAAGCTTTCTTT. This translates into CASSPFGGRRTEAFF.